The 23 T cell receptor beta chains below all came from one sample that was sequenced in a study of blood T cell repertoires in COVID-19. Sequencing was performed with immunoSEQ multiplex PCR; in TCRdb, only in-frame clones are kept and a portion is missing. The sample shows 120,000 to 150,000 clones, approximately 81% of them seen only once. The sample was peripheral blood. All receptors come from a human donor in a cohort sampled during active COVID-19.

V gene TRBV29-1 combines with J gene TRBJ1-3; D uncertain. In germline, CDR1 is SQVTM, CDR2 ANQGSEA. This CDR3 contains 13 residues. Trimming cost V 6 bases and J 3 bases, with 12 bases left between them. CDR3 coding DNA: TGCAGCGTCGAACCGGGAAGTGGAAACACCATATATTTT. It translates to CSVEPGSGNTIYF.

V and J are TRBV2 and TRBJ1-2; D might be TRBD1 (5 bases). V shed 1 base and J shed 4 bases, with 16 bases lying between them. The CDR3 is 16 amino acids. Germline CDR1 and CDR2: SNHLY and FYNNEI. The CDR3 spells CASSEERAQVGYGYTF. Written as DNA, the CDR3 is TGTGCCAGCAGTGAAGAGCGGGCACAGGTGGGCTATGGCTACACCTTC.

This rearrangement joins TRBV6-5 to TRBJ1-5; D not resolved. The ends were cut back, 6 bases at V and 5 bases at J, with 11 bases in the middle. The germline V gene has CDR1 MNHEY and CDR2 SVGAGI. The length of the CDR3 is 13 residues. Written as DNA, the CDR3 is TGTGCCAGCAGACCCGGGATTTATCAGCCCCAGCATTTT. Translated: CASRPGIYQPQHF.

The J gene is TRBJ1-4, the V gene TRBV18; TRBD1 might be the D (5 bases). V was shortened by 1 base and J by 3 bases, with 9 bases between the two germline ends. Germline V lookup: CDR1 KGHSH, CDR2 LQKENI. This CDR3 has 15 residues. DNA for the CDR3: TGTGCCAGCTCACCACAGCAGGGCCCTAATGAAAAACTGTTTTTT. This encodes CASSPQQGPNEKLFF.

This clone was observed a handful of times. The chain recombines TRBV7-3 with TRBJ2-5, with 12 bases fitting TRBD1. V was pared by 3 bases and J by 4 bases, with 6 bases of the junction left unmatched. Germline lookup yields CDR1 SGHTA and CDR2 FQGTGA. The CDR3 extends over 16 amino acids. CDR3 loop: CASSLSGTGGGETQYF. As DNA, the CDR3 is TGTGCCAGCAGCTTGTCCGGGACAGGGGGCGGAGAGACCCAGTACTTC. The variable domain in full, completed from reference TRBV7-3 and TRBJ2-5, reads GAGVSQTPSNKVTEKGKYVELRCDPISGHTALYWYRQSLGQGPEFLIYFQGTGAADDSGLPNDRFFAVRPEGSVSTLKIQRTERGDSAVYLCASSLSGTGGGETQYFGPGTRLLVL.

This clone was detected only a few times. J is TRBJ2-7 and V is TRBV19, with 8 nucleotides matching TRBD1. J lost 5 bases, V lost 5 bases, and 5 bases had no gene match. In germline, CDR1 is LNHDA, CDR2 SQIVND (reference sequence). The CDR3 contains 13 residues. Here the CDR3 reads CASSDRGVDEQYF. CDR3 DNA: TGTGCCAGTAGTGACAGGGGTGTGGACGAGCAGTACTTC.

CDR3 coding DNA: TGTGCCAGCAGGCCGGGGGGGGTCGAAAAACTGTTTTTT. It specifies CASRPGGVEKLFF. V gene TRBV27 combines with J gene TRBJ1-4, with D tentatively TRBD1 (5 bases). CDR3 length equals 13 residues. Trimming cost V 6 bases and J 8 bases, with 13 bases left between them. In germline, CDR1 is MNHEY, CDR2 SMNVEV (reference sequence).

The chain employs TRBV5-6 and TRBJ1-2; 8 nucleotides line up with TRBD1. J gave up 1 base and V 4 bases, and 6 bases lay outside the gene matches. The CDR3 runs to 15 residues. The germline V gene has CDR1 SGHDT and CDR2 YYEEEE. The CDR3, as DNA: TGTGCCAGCAGCATCGGACAGGGTAATAACTATGGCTACACCTTC. This codes for CASSIGQGNNYGYTF.

V is TRBV3-1 (or the pseudogene TRBV3-2) and J is TRBJ2-7, with 7 bases identical to TRBD1. The CDR3 has 14 residues. The ends lost 4 bases at V and 2 bases at J; junction bases unmatched: 5. Germline V gene lookup returns CDR1 LGHDT and CDR2 YNNKEL (reference sequence). The CDR3 DNA reads as TGTGCCAGCAGCCCGGGACAGCGGACCTACGAGCAGTACTTC. Its protein is CASSPGQRTYEQYF.

The rearrangement joins TRBV19 to TRBJ2-7; a possible D gene is TRBD1 (6 bases). Trimming cost V 5 bases and J 1 base, with 15 bases left between them. The CDR3 length is 15 residues. Looked up from germline, CDR1 is LNHDA and CDR2 is SQIVND (reference sequence). The CDR3 region is CASSQTGKDSYEQYF. In DNA, the CDR3 is TGTGCCAGTAGTCAAACAGGGAAGGATTCCTACGAGCAGTACTTC.

The rearrangement links TRBV5-6 to TRBJ2-1; TRBD2 aligns across 11 bases. J lost 3 bases, V lost 4 bases, and 9 bases had no gene match. In germline, CDR1 is SGHDT, CDR2 YYEEEE. CDR3 length: 17 amino acids. CDR3: CASSKRLGLADYNEQFF. In DNA, the CDR3 is TGTGCCAGCAGCAAGCGGCTGGGACTAGCGGACTACAATGAGCAGTTCTTC. The variable domain in full, completed from reference TRBV5-6 and TRBJ2-1, reads DAGVTQSPTHLIKTRGQQVTLRCSPKSGHDTVSWYQQALGQGPQFIFQYYEEEERQRGNFPDRFSGHQFPNYSSELNVNALLLGDSALYLCASSKRLGLADYNEQFFGPGTRLTVL.

The genes are TRBV6-5 and TRBJ2-7, with 7 bases fitting TRBD1. The V and J ends lost 2 bases and 4 bases, in that order; junction bases with no gene match: 5. CDR1 is MNHEY and CDR2 is SVGAGI in the germline V gene. CDR3 length: 14 residues. CDR3 amino acids: CASSYQGQKYEQYF. CDR3 in DNA: TGTGCCAGCAGTTACCAGGGACAGAAATACGAGCAGTACTTC.

This rearrangement joins TRBV6-5 to TRBJ2-7; 7 bases match TRBD1. There are 14 residues in the CDR3. J lost 0 bases, V lost 7 bases, and 6 bases had no gene match. Looked up from germline, CDR1 is MNHEY and CDR2 is SVGAGI. CDR3 region: CASIPGQSSYEQYF. The CDR3 DNA reads TGTGCCAGCATACCGGGACAGAGCTCCTACGAGCAGTACTTC.

This chain uses TRBV4-3 with TRBJ2-7; D might be TRBD1 (6 bases). The CDR3 contains 15 residues. The V end lost 1 base, the J end lost 2 bases, and 12 bases lay between the germline ends. The germline V gene encodes CDR1 LGHNA and CDR2 YSLEER. For the CDR3, the DNA is TGCGCCAGCAGCCAAGCTACAGGGTTTCCCTACGAGCAGTACTTC. It codes for CASSQATGFPYEQYF.

V and J are TRBV10-3 and TRBJ2-2; TRBD1 aligns across 7 bases. CDR3 length: 15 residues. Germline V lookup: CDR1 ENHRY, CDR2 SYGVKD. The J segment lost 4 bases and the V segment lost 6 bases, leaving 8 bases of the junction unmatched. The CDR3 here is CAIRGRQGGTGELFF. As DNA, the CDR3 is TGTGCCATCAGGGGGCGACAGGGTGGCACCGGGGAGCTGTTTTTT.

The chain couples TRBV10-3 to TRBJ1-6; D not certain. CDR3 length: 15 residues. Trimming pared 0 bases from V and 7 bases from J, leaving 10 bases between. The V gene's germline CDR1 is ENHRY and CDR2 SYGVKD. CDR3 nucleotide sequence: TGTGCCATCAGTGAGTCGAGACTGGAGAATTCACCCCTCCACTTT. The encoded protein is CAISESRLENSPLHF.

This clone has just one count. V and J are TRBV9 and TRBJ2-3, with D perhaps TRBD2 (6 bases). This CDR3 region has 14 residues. Trimming removed 3 bases from V and 4 bases from J, with 12 bases in between. The germline V gene encodes CDR1 SGDLS and CDR2 YYNGEE. CDR3 residues: CASSAGWEADTQYF. In DNA form, the CDR3 reads TGTGCCAGCAGCGCTGGATGGGAGGCAGATACGCAGTATTTT.

The chain is built from TRBV28 and TRBJ2-7, with 10 bases fitting TRBD2. Germline CDR1 MDHEN, CDR2 SYDVKM. Trimming at V came to 5 bases and at J to 6 bases, leaving 7 bases not matched to a gene. CDR3 length: 14 amino acids. In nucleotides, the CDR3 is TGTGCCAGCAGTGGGCTAGCGGGGGCCGGCGAGCAGTACTTC. Translating gives CASSGLAGAGEQYF.

The chain carries TRBV6-6 and TRBJ1-6; 8 bases line up with TRBD1. The ends lost 6 bases at V and 8 bases at J; junction bases unmatched: 9. The CDR3 loop spans 15 amino acids. CDR1 is MNHNY, CDR2 SVGAGI, per germline (reference sequence). CDR3 residues: CASRTSGGGYSPLHF. The CDR3 region has the DNA TGTGCCAGCAGGACTTCAGGGGGCGGGTATTCACCCCTCCACTTT.

This chain joins TRBV7-2 and TRBJ2-3, with D tentatively TRBD2 (7 bases). Trimming removed 0 bases at V and 0 bases at J, with 10 bases between. From germline, CDR1 is SGHTA and CDR2 FQGNSA. The CDR3 runs 16 residues. CDR3 sequence reads: CASSLAGGQSTDTQYF. The CDR3 DNA follows: TGTGCCAGCAGCTTAGCGGGGGGGCAAAGCACAGATACGCAGTATTTT.

Worth noting for this clone: Sequence at one end of the junction differs from germline and may be a read error. The V and J genes are TRBV27 and TRBJ2-7; 9 bases align to TRBD1. The CDR3 loop spans 14 amino acids. From germline, CDR1 is MNHEY and CDR2 SMNVEV (reference sequence). The CDR3, as DNA: TGTGCCAGCAGGCCGGGACAGGGATCCTCCGAGCAGTACTTC. Translation gives CASRPGQGSSEQYF.

This rearrangement joins TRBV4-1 to TRBJ1-4, with 7 bases that match TRBD1. CDR1 is MGHRA and CDR2 is YSYEKL in the germline V gene. The CDR3 runs 14 residues. Unmatched junction bases numbered 3, after V lost 0 bases and J lost 8 bases. The CDR3 DNA follows: TGCGCCAGCAGCCAAGATAGGGGGCAGGAAAAACTGTTTTTT. Protein sequence: CASSQDRGQEKLFF.

This chain joins TRBV7-7 and TRBJ2-2; D may be TRBD1 (5 bases). The CDR3 is made up of 14 amino acids. Looked up from germline, CDR1 is SSHAT and CDR2 is FNYEAQ (reference sequence). Trimming cost V 6 bases and J 1 base, with 9 bases left between them. The CDR3 DNA is TGTGCCAGCAGGCCGACAGAGAACACCGGGGAGCTGTTTTTT. Its protein is CASRPTENTGELFF.